The T cell receptor (beta chain) described here comes from a study of blood T cells in healthy people across ages. Study outcomes and limitations: Older individuals had lower TCR beta diversity per million T cells (the decline was roughly linear). Possibly, changes in expanded clonotypes were confounded because donor CMV status was unknown.

The authors isolated at least 6 million PBMCs per sample. Per sample, no less than 5 micrograms of total RNA were extracted. Combining a sample-barcoded 5' primer with a J-beta primer mix, a second PCR ran for about 6 to 11 cycles. TCRdb fed the 5' RACE reads into MiXCR, producing one record per CDR3 protein. The sample contains fewer than 1,000,000 distinct CDR3 sequences, about 46% of which appear only once. This clonotype was found once. Its antigen remains unknown. There are 17 residues in the CDR3. The ends lost 3 bases at V and 6 bases at J; junction bases unmatched: 13. From germline, CDR1 is DFQATT and CDR2 SNEGSKA (reference sequence).

Sequencing was done on a sample of blood. This sequence was found in a man aged 80 or over in good health. The chain is built from TRBV20-1 and TRBJ2-3, with 12 positions matching TRBD2. CDR3 region: CSARSTRLAGVGDTQYF. Here the CDR3 DNA reads TGCAGTGCTAGGAGCACTCGACTAGCGGGAGTAGGTGATACGCAGTATTTT.